Below are 27 T cell receptor beta chains sequenced from a single sample in a study of T cells after yellow fever vaccination. MiXCR was run by TCRdb on the 5' RACE reads, yielding one entry per CDR3 protein. The sample lists some 150,000 distinct CDR3 sequences; around 9% were seen once. The starting material was CD8+ T cells sorted from PBMCs, obtained 45 days after the yellow fever booster vaccination. These TCRs come from a man between 18 and 35 years old who received the YFV17D yellow fever vaccine.

This chain links TRBV13 with TRBJ2-1; D is possibly TRBD1 (6 bases). The CDR3 consists of 14 residues. Deletions cut 0 bases from V and 5 bases from J, with 8 bases between. Germline-derived CDR1 and CDR2 are PRHDT and FYEKMQ (reference sequence). The CDR3 loop is CASSLGQGNNEQFF. The CDR3 region has the DNA TGTGCCAGCAGCTTAGGACAGGGCAACAATGAGCAGTTCTTC.

The table lists this clonotype with a few counts. The rearrangement joins TRBV29-1 to TRBJ2-1; 8 nucleotides align to TRBD2. This CDR3 is built from 11 residues. CDR1 SQVTM and CDR2 ANQGSEA come from the germline V gene. The CDR3 nucleotides read TGCAGTACTAGCGGCTACAATGAGCAGTTCTTC. This encodes CSTSGYNEQFF.

The chain uses TRBV5-4 and TRBJ2-1; TRBD2 aligns across 11 bases. CDR3 length: 15 amino acids. CDR1 and CDR2 from the germline V gene are SGHNT and YYREEE (reference sequence). With 4 bases clipped from V and 4 bases from J, the junction kept 4 bases outside the gene matches. CDR3 bases: TGTGCCAGCAGCGCCGGGACTAGCGGTTACAATGAGCAGTTCTTC. Its protein is CASSAGTSGYNEQFF.

This clonotype has at least ten counts. The chain joins TRBV12-3 or TRBV12-4 to TRBJ1-1, with unresolved D. This CDR3 has 12 residues. V lost 6 bases, J lost 0 bases, and 5 bases lay in between. In DNA form, the CDR3 reads TGTGCCAGCAGACGGATGAACACTGAAGCTTTCTTT. Translated: CASRRMNTEAFF.

The V gene is TRBV4-3, the J gene TRBJ1-2; D might be TRBD1 (6 bases). CDR1 is LGHNA and CDR2 is YSLEER in the germline V gene. The V and J ends lost 1 base and 5 bases respectively, with 14 bases between them. There are 15 residues in the CDR3. The CDR3 loop is CASSQVQGTTYGYTF. Here the CDR3 DNA reads TGCGCCAGCAGCCAAGTGCAGGGGACAACTTATGGCTACACCTTC.

The table lists this clonotype with many counts. V and J are TRBV20-1 and TRBJ1-3; no clear D gene. Trimming left V 2 bases short and J 4 bases short, with 12 bases between. The CDR3 consists of 14 residues. Germline V gene sequence: CDR1 DFQATT, CDR2 SNEGSKA (reference sequence). The CDR3 DNA is TGCAGTGCTAGATATGGAGGGCCCGGAAACACCATATATTTT. This encodes CSARYGGPGNTIYF.

This clonotype was seen a handful of times. This may come from a read error, since a much larger clone is one base off. The genes are TRBV11-2 and TRBJ2-7; no clear D. This CDR3 has 12 residues. The V gene's germline CDR1 is SGHAT and CDR2 FQNNGV. CDR3 protein: CASSRWTYERYF. DNA of the CDR3: TGTGCCAGCAGCCGCTGGACCTACGAGCGGTACTTC.

This clonotype was detected a few times. The rearrangement uses TRBV20-1 and TRBJ2-1; TRBD2 aligns across 9 bases. Per the germline V gene, CDR1 is DFQATT and CDR2 is SNEGSKA (reference sequence). This CDR3 contains 18 residues. The V gene end was trimmed by 0 bases and the J gene end by 0 bases; junction bases not matched to a gene: 9. The CDR3 reads CSARDPSGEYSSYNEQFF. In DNA form, the CDR3 reads TGCAGTGCTAGAGATCCTAGCGGGGAGTATAGCTCCTACAATGAGCAGTTCTTC.

This clonotype was counted ten times or more. V usage is TRBV7-3 and J usage is TRBJ2-3; 8 bases are shared with TRBD1. Unmatched junction bases numbered 11, after V lost 5 bases and J lost 7 bases. CDR1 SGHTA and CDR2 FQGTGA come from the germline V gene. CDR3 size: 15 residues. This CDR3 is CASSPTGTGINTQYF. The CDR3 bases are TGTGCCAGCAGCCCTACCGGGACAGGTATTAATACGCAGTATTTT.

DNA for the CDR3: TGCGCCAGCAGCCCAGGATTAGCGGAGACCCAGTACTTC. Translation: CASSPGLAETQYF. The chain combines TRBV4-3 with TRBJ2-5; the D gene is possibly TRBD2 (5 bases). CDR1 and CDR2 (germline): LGHNA, YSLEER. The V gene lost 4 bases and the J gene lost 5 bases, with 11 bases spanning the gap. The CDR3 loop spans 13 amino acids.

This clonotype came up a few times. The chain employs TRBV12-3 or TRBV12-4 and TRBJ2-5; possible D gene TRBD2, 5 bases. V dropped 7 bases and J dropped 4 bases, with 13 bases sitting between them. The CDR3 length is 13 residues. In DNA form, the CDR3 reads TGTGCCAGCACCCCTCCGCTAGCAGAGACCCAGTACTTC. Translated, it gives CASTPPLAETQYF.

The V and J genes are TRBV6-2 or TRBV6-3 and TRBJ2-1; D might be TRBD2 (6 bases). The CDR3 has 14 amino acids. Trimming took off 5 bases at V and 8 bases at J, with 16 bases between the two ends. CDR1 MNHEY and CDR2 SVGEGT come from the germline V gene. The CDR3, as DNA: TGTGCCAGCAGTCCGGAGGGTGGGTTTGATGAGCAGTTCTTC. It specifies CASSPEGGFDEQFF.

The rearrangement joins TRBV4-1 to TRBJ1-2; no firm D call. V was shortened by 1 base and J by 4 bases, with 7 bases between the two germline ends. CDR3 length equals 13 residues. Germline V gene sequence: CDR1 MGHRA, CDR2 YSYEKL. The CDR3 is CASSQGRSYGYTF. CDR3 coding DNA: TGCGCCAGCAGCCAAGGCCGATCCTATGGCTACACCTTC.

This clonotype was found a few times. The CDR3 protein is CASSQRGWGDTQYF. The CDR3 coding sequence is TGTGCCAGCAGCCAGCGGGGATGGGGGGATACGCAGTATTTT. V usage is TRBV6-2 or TRBV6-3 and J usage is TRBJ2-3; 7 bases map to TRBD2. V was clipped by 6 bases and J by 6 bases; unmatched bases: 9. From germline, CDR1 is MNHEY and CDR2 SVGEGT. The CDR3 length is 14 residues.

This sequence joins TRBV4-1 and TRBJ1-2; TRBD1 aligns across 7 bases. Losses at the gene ends were 4 bases for V and 7 bases for J; bases not matched to a gene: 9. In germline, CDR1 is MGHRA, CDR2 YSYEKL. The CDR3 has 14 amino acids. CDR3 protein: CASSRPDRSRGYTF. The CDR3 nucleotides read TGCGCCAGCAGCCGGCCGGACAGGTCTCGTGGCTACACCTTC.

This clonotype came up a few times. The chain links TRBV5-1 to TRBJ2-4, with 7 bases lining up with TRBD1. The CDR3 sequence is 19 residues long. Germline CDR1 reads SGHRS; CDR2 reads YFSETQ. V lost 1 base, J lost 1 base, and 14 bases stayed unmatched. CDR3 region: CASSLRVTGIGWAKNIQYF. CDR3 nucleotides: TGCGCCAGCAGCTTGCGGGTGACAGGGATTGGGTGGGCCAAAAACATTCAGTACTTC.

This clonotype has only a few counts. The chain uses TRBV27 and TRBJ2-7; 8 nucleotides line up with TRBD2. The CDR3 sequence is 13 residues long. After removal of 2 bases from V and 6 bases from J, the junction contained 3 bases not matched to a gene. CDR1 is MNHEY, CDR2 SMNVEV, per germline (reference sequence). The CDR3 reads CASSLSLAGEQYF. CDR3 DNA sequence: TGTGCCAGCAGTTTAAGTCTAGCGGGCGAGCAGTACTTC.

This chain links TRBV5-1 with TRBJ1-1; possibly TRBD1 for D (5 bases). CDR3 length: 14 amino acids. The germline V gene encodes CDR1 SGHRS and CDR2 YFSETQ. V gave up 2 bases and J gave up 5 bases, with 13 bases separating them. Here the CDR3 DNA reads TGCGCCAGCAGCTTCCGTGGGGGGGAGACTGAAGCTTTCTTT. It codes for CASSFRGGETEAFF.

This sequence joins TRBV4-2 and TRBJ1-5; the D is unclear. Trimming shortened V by 4 bases and J by 0 bases, and 10 bases separated the two germline ends. This CDR3 is 15 amino acids long. Germline V gives CDR1 LGHNA, CDR2 YNFKEQ. CDR3 protein: CASSPTQSSNQPQHF. DNA for the CDR3: TGTGCCAGCAGCCCAACGCAGAGTAGCAATCAGCCCCAGCATTTT.

This clonotype was counted between two and nine times. This chain links TRBV18 with TRBJ2-1, with 9 bases that match TRBD2. With 5 bases clipped from V and 3 bases from J, the junction kept 8 bases outside the gene matches. Germline-derived CDR1 and CDR2 are KGHSH and LQKENI. This CDR3 has 16 amino acids. DNA for the CDR3: TGTGCCAGCTCAACCCCTTGGCGGGGGGGCTACAATGAGCAGTTCTTC. It specifies CASSTPWRGGYNEQFF.

This clonotype was seen many times. The chain combines TRBV4-3 with TRBJ2-7, with TRBD1 matching over 7 bases. Germline V gene lookup returns CDR1 LGHNA and CDR2 YSLEER. The CDR3 extends over 15 amino acids. Trimming removed 3 bases from V and 5 bases from J; junction bases left unmatched: 10. The CDR3 sequence: CASSQRLTGTDEQYF. DNA for the CDR3: TGCGCCAGCAGCCAGAGATTGACAGGGACGGACGAGCAGTACTTC.

The chain couples TRBV25-1 to TRBJ1-6; TRBD1 matches at 9 bases. The germline CDR1 and CDR2 sequences are MGHDK and SYGVNS. This CDR3 spans 13 amino acids. V shed 10 bases and J 7 bases; nucleotides not matched to a gene: 5. The CDR3 coding sequence is TGTGCCAAGGGGACAGGGTGGAATTCACCCCTCCACTTT. As protein: CAKGTGWNSPLHF.

This clonotype was seen more than once but under ten times. This rearrangement joins TRBV7-6 to TRBJ2-7; D may be TRBD1 (6 bases). The germline V and J ends were trimmed by 3 bases and 2 bases, with 11 bases remaining between them. Germline V CDR1 and CDR2: SGHVS, FNYEAQ. The CDR3 length is 14 residues. CDR3 sequence (DNA): TGTGCCAGCAGCTTGGGGGCCCCACCCTACGAGCAGTACTTC. It specifies CASSLGAPPYEQYF.

This rearrangement joins TRBV6-2 or TRBV6-3 to TRBJ2-2; D remains ambiguous. The length of the CDR3 is 12 residues. Trimming shortened V by 7 bases and J by 2 bases, and 5 bases separated the two germline ends. Germline V gene lookup returns CDR1 MNHEY and CDR2 SVGEGT. The CDR3 here is CASMLNTGELFF. As DNA, the CDR3 is TGTGCCAGCATGCTAAACACCGGGGAGCTGTTTTTT.

The chain links TRBV29-1 to TRBJ1-2; 7 nucleotides align to TRBD1. This CDR3 is built from 13 residues. Germline lookup yields CDR1 SQVTM and CDR2 ANQGSEA. V shed 5 bases, J shed 2 bases, and the junction held 5 bases outside the gene matches. CDR3 sequence: CSVLTGLNYGYTF. DNA of the CDR3: TGCAGCGTTTTGACAGGGCTAAACTATGGCTACACCTTC.

In this sample, this clonotype turned up a few times. The genes are TRBV11-2 and TRBJ2-5; no definite D call. CDR3 length: 14 amino acids. Germline V gives CDR1 SGHAT, CDR2 FQNNGV. V was trimmed by 1 base and J by 7 bases, leaving 13 bases between them. The CDR3 region is CASSLVRLSGTQYF. The CDR3 region has the DNA TGTGCCAGCAGCTTAGTTCGTCTCTCGGGGACCCAGTACTTC.

J is TRBJ1-1 and V is TRBV2; the D gene is possibly TRBD1 (5 bases). The V and J ends lost 10 bases and 0 bases respectively, with 18 bases between them. CDR1 and CDR2 from the germline V gene are SNHLY and FYNNEI. This CDR3 contains 15 residues. CDR3 loop: CATPRGKGMNTEAFF. The CDR3, as DNA: TGTGCCACCCCGAGGGGAAAAGGGATGAACACTGAAGCTTTCTTT.